This TCR beta chain stems from a study of blood T cell repertoires in COVID-19. This table comes from immunoSEQ multiplex PCR, and its TCRdb copy is limited to in-frame clones, with some not included. Among around 280,000 clones listed, around nine tenths were seen once. Enrolment of Seattle patients took place during active infection, and they were followed longitudinally. CDR3 length equals 15 residues. Trimming pared 0 bases from V and 1 base from J, leaving 9 bases between. CDR1 is KGHSH, CDR2 LQKENI, per germline. This sequence joins TRBV18 and TRBJ2-5, with a possible D match to TRBD2 (5 bases). This TCR was sampled from a woman in her twenties or thirties with COVID-19, enrolled during active disease. The sequenced sample consisted of peripheral blood. In nucleotides, the CDR3 is TGTGCCAGCTCACCACCCCTAGCCCGCCAAGAGACCCAGTACTTC. Translating it yields CASSPPLARQETQYF.